This T cell receptor beta chain originates from a study of tumor-infiltrating lymphocytes in primary liver carcinoma. Study-wide context: Tumors measured roughly 4 to 10 cm and were stage T1-T3 N0M0.

Starting from around 500 ng of total RNA, TCR beta cDNA was produced with a primer in the constant region. Amplification in three nested multiplex PCR rounds with slightly modified ARM-PCR gave rise to TCR beta libraries. Both of the initial two PCR rounds ran for 10 cycles and employed TRBV1-TRBV30 forward primers alongside a C-beta reverse primer. One entry per CDR3 protein, called by TCRdb with MiXCR from the multiplex PCR reads. Of approximately 330,000 distinct CDR3 sequences listed, approximately 64% are singletons. The CDR3 is 13 residues long. Trimming cost V 6 bases and J 1 base; bases outside gene matches: 0. Germline V gives CDR1 MNHNS, CDR2 SASEGT. There are many counts of this clonotype. Blood RNA came from unsorted whole blood; germline DNA was also extracted. At sampling, these chronic HBV carriers had received no treatment.

The TCR originated in a man aged 35 to 55 with primary liver carcinoma and hepatitis B virus infection. The specimen sequenced was peripheral blood. The chain joins TRBV6-1 to TRBJ2-5; 9 bases align to TRBD1. CDR3 DNA: TGTGCCAGCAGGACAGGGGGCCAAGAGACCCAGTACTTC. Protein product: CASRTGGQETQYF.